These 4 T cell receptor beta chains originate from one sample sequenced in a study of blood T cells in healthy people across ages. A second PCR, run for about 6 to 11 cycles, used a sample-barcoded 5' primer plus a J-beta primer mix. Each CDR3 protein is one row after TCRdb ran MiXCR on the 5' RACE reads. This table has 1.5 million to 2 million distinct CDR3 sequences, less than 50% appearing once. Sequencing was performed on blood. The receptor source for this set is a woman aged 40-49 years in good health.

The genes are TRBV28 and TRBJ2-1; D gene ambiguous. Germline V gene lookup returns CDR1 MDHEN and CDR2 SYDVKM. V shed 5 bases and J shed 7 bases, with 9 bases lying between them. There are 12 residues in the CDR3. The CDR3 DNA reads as TGTGCCAGCAGTCCTCAGAGGAATGAGCAGTTCTTC. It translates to CASSPQRNEQFF.

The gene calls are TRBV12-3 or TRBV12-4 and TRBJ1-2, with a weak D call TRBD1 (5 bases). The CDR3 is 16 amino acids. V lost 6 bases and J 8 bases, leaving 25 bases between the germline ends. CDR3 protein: CASRPAGTGSLAGYTF. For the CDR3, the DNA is TGTGCCAGCAGACCCGCGGGGACTGGGTCCCTAGCAGGCTACACCTTC.

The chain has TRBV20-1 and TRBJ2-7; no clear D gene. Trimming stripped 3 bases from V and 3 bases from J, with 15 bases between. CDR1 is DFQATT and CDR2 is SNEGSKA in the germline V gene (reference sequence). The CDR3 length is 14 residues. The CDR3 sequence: CSASLPQAGYEQYF. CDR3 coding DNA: TGCAGTGCTAGTTTACCGCAGGCCGGCTACGAGCAGTACTTC.

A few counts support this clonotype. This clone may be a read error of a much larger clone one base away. The CDR3 region is CSARLAGPIDTQYF. CDR3 sequence (DNA): TGCAGTGCTAGACTAGCGGGGCCCATAGATACGCAGTATTTT. The rearrangement links TRBV20-1 to TRBJ2-3; 9 positions agree with TRBD2. Per germline, CDR1 DFQATT and CDR2 SNEGSKA (reference sequence). The CDR3 runs to 14 residues. V shed 2 bases, J shed 5 bases, and the junction held 5 bases outside the gene matches.